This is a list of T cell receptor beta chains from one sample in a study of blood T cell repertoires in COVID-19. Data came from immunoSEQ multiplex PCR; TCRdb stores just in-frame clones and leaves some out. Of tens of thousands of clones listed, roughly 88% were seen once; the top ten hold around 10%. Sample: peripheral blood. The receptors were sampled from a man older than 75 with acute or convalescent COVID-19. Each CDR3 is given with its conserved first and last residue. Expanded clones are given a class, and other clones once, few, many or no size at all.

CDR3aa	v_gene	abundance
CASSLSWTSGRNEQFF	TRBV27	NA
CASSLYSPYNEQFF	TRBV27	NA
CASSSPGRGAPGGTDTQYF	TRBV28	NA
CASRRPGQGTGELFF	TRBV11-2	NA
CASSIQNTEAFF	TRBV19	NA
CATSRSSGNGEKLFF	TRBV15	once
CASSSGTAVSQHF	TRBV6-2/TRBV6-3	once
CAISENGDTLPQHF	TRBV10-3	NA
CASSLGGGLVSGNTIYF	TRBV11-2	NA
CASSGVPGVSYEQYF	TRBV9	NA
CASSLVEGSQPQHF	TRBV5-8	NA
CASSLGTSGTRTDTQYF	TRBV6-2/TRBV6-3	NA
CAISPDRVGSPLHF	TRBV10-3	NA
CSASGTGLAGDYEQYF	TRBV20-1	NA
CAWSVGLAGVNEQFF	TRBV30	NA
CASSLLTGAEQYF	TRBV11-3	once
CASSEGGPNQPQHF	TRBV2	few
CAWVDLEGSPLHF	TRBV30	NA
CASSWVTGGHTSRGYTF	TRBV27	NA
CASSQTTTGQPQHF	TRBV7-9	NA
CASSESTSGIQYF	TRBV10-2	NA
CASSQGTGKTDTQYF	TRBV3-1/TRBV3-2	NA
CASRGDRDGAKNIQYF	TRBV7-9	NA
CASSPQRGEGWETQYF	TRBV4-1	NA
CASSSLYREGGRDNSPLHF	TRBV5-1	NA
CASTRRGNTEAFF	TRBV12-3/TRBV12-4	NA
CASSIISGNNYGYTF	TRBV19	NA
CATRGQGTYGYTF	TRBV24-1	NA
CASIPDRTRNQPQHF	TRBV19	NA
CASKGGDITGYTF	TRBV19	NA
CASSSGRDRKETQYF	TRBV7-9	NA
CASSLSGSTQYF	TRBV28	NA
CASSKATGGNTEAFF	TRBV21-1	NA
CASQLERYNEQFF	TRBV5-4	NA
CASSSGQGRAEKLFF	TRBV5-6	NA
CASSIGGTRLLYNEQFF	TRBV19	NA
CSVGRGRRGNTEAFF	TRBV29-1	NA
CASSLGFAGGIGYEQYF	TRBV7-2	few
CASSPPRGNGVYEQYF	TRBV27	NA
CASSKPGQHEKLFF	TRBV28	NA
CASRTGTSYNSPLHF	TRBV14	NA
CASSQNGEGMNTEAFF	TRBV7-8	NA
CASSPNYREAFF	TRBV18	once
CASSLGRWGVETQYF	TRBV7-2	NA
CASSFRTGGDRGYTF	TRBV5-6	NA
CASSEGQFGQPQHF	TRBV7-9	NA
CASSPDRGLGYTF	TRBV6-4	NA
CALQRGPNADTQYF	TRBV10-3	NA
CASSVDYSNEQFF	TRBV28	NA
CASSYSRGLAGTEQYF	TRBV6-2/TRBV6-3	few